Listed below are T cell receptor beta chains from one sample, sequenced in a study of blood T cell repertoires in COVID-19. Method: immunoSEQ multiplex PCR; TCRdb's copy keeps in-frame clones and lacks some. The sample includes roughly 220,000 clones, around four fifths of them seen just once. Sequencing input: peripheral blood. The origin of the receptors is a man under 40 with active or convalescent COVID-19. CDR3s include the opening cysteine and the closing phenylalanine or tryptophan. The D gene is left open where the match is weak. Part of the rows lack a size; the others show once, few, many or a class for expanded clones.

V,size,J,D,CDR3,DNA
TRBV7-9,NA,TRBJ2-5,TRBD2,CASSPGLAGSERETQYF,TGTGCCAGCAGCCCAGGACTAGCGGGATCGGAAAGAGAGACCCAGTACTTC
TRBV19,NA,TRBJ1-2,TRBD1,CASSRTGGNYGYTF,TGTGCCAGTAGCCGGACAGGGGGGAACTATGGCTACACCTTC
TRBV10-3,NA,TRBJ1-2,NA,CAISESQGWFYGYTF,TGTGCCATCAGTGAGTCTCAGGGGTGGTTCTATGGCTACACCTTC
TRBV5-3,NA,TRBJ1-1,NA,CARSLGARGNTEAFF,TGTGCCAGAAGCTTGGGGGCCCGGGGGAACACTGAAGCTTTCTTT
TRBV6-5,NA,TRBJ2-1,TRBD2,CASSSTSGRVNEQFF,TGTGCCAGCAGTTCAACTAGCGGGAGAGTGAATGAGCAGTTCTTC
TRBV9,NA,TRBJ2-2,TRBD2,CASSLRTSGNTGELFF,TGTGCCAGCAGCTTACGGACTAGCGGTAACACCGGGGAGCTGTTTTTT
TRBV19,NA,TRBJ1-5,NA,CASTLRDSNQPQHF,TGTGCCAGTACCCTGAGGGATAGCAATCAGCCCCAGCATTTT
TRBV29-1,NA,TRBJ2-7,NA,CSVEEDKGPYEQYF,TGCAGCGTTGAAGAGGACAAGGGCCCCTACGAGCAGTACTTC
TRBV15,NA,TRBJ2-3,TRBD2,CATSEGQRGSNTDTQYF,TGTGCCACCAGCGAAGGCCAGCGGGGGTCAAACACAGATACGCAGTATTTT
TRBV30,NA,TRBJ2-5,NA,CAWEALVQETQYF,TGTGCTTGGGAAGCCCTCGTACAAGAGACCCAGTACTTC
TRBV6-5,NA,TRBJ1-2,NA,CASSYHRSTFNYGYTF,TGTGCCAGCAGTTACCACAGGTCAACCTTTAACTATGGCTACACCTTC
TRBV28,NA,TRBJ1-4,NA,CASRVGSEKLFF,TGTGCCTCCCGGGTGGGGAGCGAAAAACTGTTTTTT
TRBV5-5,NA,TRBJ2-2,NA,CASSLQSRANTGELFF,TGTGCCAGCAGCTTGCAGTCCAGGGCTAACACCGGGGAGCTGTTTTTT
TRBV6-2/TRBV6-3,NA,TRBJ2-7,NA,CASSSGFGSDEQYF,TGTGCCAGCAGTTCTGGATTCGGGTCTGACGAGCAGTACTTC
TRBV5-1,few,TRBJ1-2,TRBD1,CASSGVTGSYGYTF,TGCGCCAGCAGCGGGGTGACAGGGAGCTATGGCTACACCTTC
TRBV28,NA,TRBJ1-2,NA,CASSLQGLNYGYTF,TGTGCCAGCAGTTTACAGGGACTTAACTATGGCTACACCTTC
TRBV19,NA,TRBJ2-4,TRBD2,CASSIPGGGKNIQYF,TGTGCCAGTAGTATACCCGGCGGGGGAAAAAACATTCAGTACTTC
TRBV6-2/TRBV6-3,NA,TRBJ2-7,TRBD1,CASSYPGQGFYEQYF,TGTGCCAGCAGTTACCCGGGACAGGGGTTCTACGAGCAGTACTTC
TRBV5-1,NA,TRBJ2-1,NA,CASSLEGGHNEQFF,TGCGCCAGCAGCTTGGAAGGGGGACACAATGAGCAGTTCTTC
TRBV9,NA,TRBJ1-6,TRBD1,CASSPTGAGSPLHF,TGTGCCAGCAGCCCGACAGGGGCGGGTTCACCCCTCCACTTT
TRBV4-1,NA,TRBJ2-1,NA,CASSLVLGQNYNEQFF,TGCGCCAGCAGCCTCGTCTTAGGACAGAACTACAATGAGCAGTTCTTC
TRBV4-3,NA,TRBJ2-1,TRBD2,CASSQGAGGSYNEQFF,TGCGCCAGCAGCCAAGGGGCGGGAGGCTCCTACAATGAGCAGTTCTTC
TRBV12-3/TRBV12-4,NA,TRBJ1-2,NA,CASSLGGSGGYTF,TGTGCCAGCAGTTTAGGGGGTTCGGGGGGCTACACCTTC
TRBV18,NA,TRBJ2-7,TRBD2,CASSLAEAGGPYEQYF,TGTGCCAGCTCACTCGCCGAGGCGGGGGGTCCTTACGAGCAGTACTTC
TRBV11-3,many,TRBJ2-6,NA,CASSLGGLLPNVLTF,TGTGCCAGCAGCTTAGGGGGACTCCTACCCAACGTCCTGACTTTC
TRBV7-6,few,TRBJ1-6,TRBD1,CASSLFHVTGNSPLHF,TGTGCCAGCAGCTTATTCCACGTGACAGGGAATTCACCCCTCCACTTT
TRBV25-1,many,TRBJ2-5,NA,CASSEYGGPKGETQYF,TGTGCCAGCAGTGAATACGGGGGACCCAAAGGGGAGACCCAGTACTTC
TRBV11-3,NA,TRBJ2-2,TRBD1,CASSPRDRGPGELFF,TGTGCCAGCAGCCCAAGGGACAGGGGCCCCGGGGAGCTGTTTTTT